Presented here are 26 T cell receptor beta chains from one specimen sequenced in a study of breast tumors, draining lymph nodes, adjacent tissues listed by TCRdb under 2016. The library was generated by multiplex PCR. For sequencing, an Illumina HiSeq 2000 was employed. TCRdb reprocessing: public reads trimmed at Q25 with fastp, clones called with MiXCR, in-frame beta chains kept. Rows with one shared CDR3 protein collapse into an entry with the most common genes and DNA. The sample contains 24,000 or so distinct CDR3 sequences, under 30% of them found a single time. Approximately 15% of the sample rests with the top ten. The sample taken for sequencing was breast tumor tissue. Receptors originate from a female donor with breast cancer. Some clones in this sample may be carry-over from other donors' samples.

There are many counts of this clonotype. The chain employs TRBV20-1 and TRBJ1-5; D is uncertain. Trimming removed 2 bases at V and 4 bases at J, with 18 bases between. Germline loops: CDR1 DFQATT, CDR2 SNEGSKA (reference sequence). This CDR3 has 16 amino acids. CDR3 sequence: CSARSLESRVNQPQHF. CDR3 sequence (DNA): TGCAGTGCTAGATCGCTGGAATCTAGGGTAAATCAGCCCCAGCATTTT.

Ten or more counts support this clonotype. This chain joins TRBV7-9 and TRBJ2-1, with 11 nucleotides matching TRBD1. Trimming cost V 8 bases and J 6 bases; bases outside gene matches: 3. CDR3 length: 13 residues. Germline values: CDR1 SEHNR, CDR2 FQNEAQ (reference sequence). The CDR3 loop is CASLGQGVNEQFF. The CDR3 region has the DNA TGTGCCAGCCTGGGACAGGGGGTCAATGAGCAGTTCTTC.

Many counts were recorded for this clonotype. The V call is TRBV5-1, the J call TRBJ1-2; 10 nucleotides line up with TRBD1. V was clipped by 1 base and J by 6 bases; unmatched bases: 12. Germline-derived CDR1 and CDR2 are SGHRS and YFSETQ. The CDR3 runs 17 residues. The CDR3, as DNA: TGCGCCAGCAGCTTGCTGAGACAGGGGGCGTTTATCGATGGCTACACCTTC. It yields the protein CASSLLRQGAFIDGYTF.

CDR3 nucleotide sequence: TGTGCTAGCGGTAGGGGGGGGAGCACAGATACGCAGTATTTT. This codes for CASGRGGSTDTQYF. This chain connects TRBV2 to TRBJ2-3; tentative D call: TRBD2 (7 bases). This CDR3 is 14 amino acids long. The germline gives CDR1 SNHLY, CDR2 FYNNEI. Based on the CDR3 plus reference TRBV2 and TRBJ2-3, the full variable domain is EPEVTQTPSHQVTQMGQEVILRCVPISNHLYFYWYRQILGQKVEFLVSFYNNEISEKSEIFDDQFSVERPDGSNFTLKIRSTKLEDSAMYFCASGRGGSTDTQYFGPGTRLTVL.

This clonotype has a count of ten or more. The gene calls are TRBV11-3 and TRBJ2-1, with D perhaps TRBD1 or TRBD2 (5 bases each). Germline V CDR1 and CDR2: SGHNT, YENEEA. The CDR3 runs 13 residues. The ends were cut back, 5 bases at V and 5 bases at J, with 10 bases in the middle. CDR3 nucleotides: TGTGCCAGCAGCCGGGACGGAAACAATGAGCAGTTCTTC. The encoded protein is CASSRDGNNEQFF.

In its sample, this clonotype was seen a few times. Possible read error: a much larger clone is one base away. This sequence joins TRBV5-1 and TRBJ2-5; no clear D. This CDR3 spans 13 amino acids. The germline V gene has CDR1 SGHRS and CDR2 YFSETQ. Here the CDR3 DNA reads TGCGCCAGCAGCTTGGTGGGGTCAGAGACCCAGTGCTTC. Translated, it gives CASSLVGSETQCF.

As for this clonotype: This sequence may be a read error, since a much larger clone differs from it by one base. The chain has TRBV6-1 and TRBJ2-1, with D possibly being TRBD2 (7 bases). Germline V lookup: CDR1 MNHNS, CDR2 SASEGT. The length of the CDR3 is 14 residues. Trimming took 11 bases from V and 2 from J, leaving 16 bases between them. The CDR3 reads CAGLVGGPYNEQFF. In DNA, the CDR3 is TGTGCCGGCCTGGTCGGGGGGCCCTACAATGAGCAGTTCTTC.

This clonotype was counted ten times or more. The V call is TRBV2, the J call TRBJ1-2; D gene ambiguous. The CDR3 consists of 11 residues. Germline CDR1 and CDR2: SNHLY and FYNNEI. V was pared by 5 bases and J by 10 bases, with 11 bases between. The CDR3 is CASSWSSDYTF. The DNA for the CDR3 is TGTGCCAGCAGTTGGTCCAGTGACTACACCTTC.

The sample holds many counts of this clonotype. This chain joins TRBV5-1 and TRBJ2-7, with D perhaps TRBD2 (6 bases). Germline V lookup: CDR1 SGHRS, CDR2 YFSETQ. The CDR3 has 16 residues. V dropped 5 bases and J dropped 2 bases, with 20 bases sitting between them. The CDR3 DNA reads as TGCGCCAGCAGTCCGGGGGTCGGAGGGCCCGCCTACGAGCAGTACTTC. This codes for CASSPGVGGPAYEQYF.

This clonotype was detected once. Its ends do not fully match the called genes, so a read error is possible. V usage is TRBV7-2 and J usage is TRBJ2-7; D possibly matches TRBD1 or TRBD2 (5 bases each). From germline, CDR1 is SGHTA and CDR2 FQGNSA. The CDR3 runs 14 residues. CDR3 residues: CASSQGPTTHERYF. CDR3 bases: TGTGCCAGCAGCCAGGGACCGACGACCCACGAGCGGTACTTC.

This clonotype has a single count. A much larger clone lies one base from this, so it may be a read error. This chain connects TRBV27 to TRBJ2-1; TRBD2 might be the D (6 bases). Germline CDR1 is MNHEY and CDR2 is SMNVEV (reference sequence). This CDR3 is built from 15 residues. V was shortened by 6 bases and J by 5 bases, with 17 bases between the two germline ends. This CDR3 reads CASRLRAGGHNEQFF. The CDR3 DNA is TGTGCCAGCAGGTTAAGAGCGGGTGGGCACAATGAGCAGTTCTTC.

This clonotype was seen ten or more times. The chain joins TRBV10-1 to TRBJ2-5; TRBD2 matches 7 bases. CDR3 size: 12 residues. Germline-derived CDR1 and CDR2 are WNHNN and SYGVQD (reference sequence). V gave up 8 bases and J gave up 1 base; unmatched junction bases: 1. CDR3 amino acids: CASSSGQETQYF. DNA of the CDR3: TGCGCCAGCTCTAGCGGCCAAGAGACCCAGTACTTC.

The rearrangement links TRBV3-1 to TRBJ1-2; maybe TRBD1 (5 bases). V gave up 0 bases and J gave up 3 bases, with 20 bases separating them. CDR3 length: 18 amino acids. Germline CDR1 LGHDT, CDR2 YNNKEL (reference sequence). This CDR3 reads CASSQEWFRGDGYYGYTF. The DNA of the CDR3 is TGTGCCAGCAGCCAAGAGTGGTTCCGGGGGGATGGATACTATGGCTACACCTTC.

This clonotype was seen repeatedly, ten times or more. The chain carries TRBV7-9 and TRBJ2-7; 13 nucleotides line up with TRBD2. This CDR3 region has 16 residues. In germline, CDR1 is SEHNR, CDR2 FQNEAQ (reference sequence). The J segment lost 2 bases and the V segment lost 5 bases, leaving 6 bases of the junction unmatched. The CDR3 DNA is TGTGCCAGCAGCACACCACTAGCGGGAGGGCCCTACGAGCAGTACTTC. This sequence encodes CASSTPLAGGPYEQYF. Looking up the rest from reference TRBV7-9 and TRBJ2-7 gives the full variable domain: DTGVSQNPRHKITKRGQNVTFRCDPISEHNRLYWYRQTLGQGPEFLTYFQNEAQLEKSRLLSDRFSAERPKGSFSTLEIQRTEQGDSAMYLCASSTPLAGGPYEQYFGPGTRLTVT.

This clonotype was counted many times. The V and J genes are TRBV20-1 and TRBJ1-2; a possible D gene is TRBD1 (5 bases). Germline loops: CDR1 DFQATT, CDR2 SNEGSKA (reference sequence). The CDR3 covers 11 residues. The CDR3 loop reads CRRGGTDGYTF. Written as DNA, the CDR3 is TGCAGGCGGGGGGGAACGGATGGCTACACCTTC.

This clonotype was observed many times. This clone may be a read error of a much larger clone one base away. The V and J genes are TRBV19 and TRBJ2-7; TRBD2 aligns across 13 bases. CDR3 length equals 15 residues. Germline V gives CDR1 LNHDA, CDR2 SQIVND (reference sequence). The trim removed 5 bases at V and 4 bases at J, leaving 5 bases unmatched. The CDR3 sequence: CASSSTSGGRYEQYF. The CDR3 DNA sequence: TGTGCCAGTAGTTCGACTAGCGGGGGGAGGTACGAGCAGTACTTC.

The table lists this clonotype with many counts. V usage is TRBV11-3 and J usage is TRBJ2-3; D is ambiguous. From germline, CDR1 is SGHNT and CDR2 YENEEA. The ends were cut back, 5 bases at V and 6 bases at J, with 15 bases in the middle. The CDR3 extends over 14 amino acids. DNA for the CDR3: TGTGCCAGCAGCGTATCCGATTCATTTGATACGCAGTATTTT. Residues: CASSVSDSFDTQYF. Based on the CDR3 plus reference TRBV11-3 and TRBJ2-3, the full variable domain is EAGVVQSPRYKIIEKKQPVAFWCNPISGHNTLYWYLQNLGQGPELLIRYENEEAVDDSQLPKDRFSAERLKGVDSTLKIQPAELGDSAVYLCASSVSDSFDTQYFGPGTRLTVL.

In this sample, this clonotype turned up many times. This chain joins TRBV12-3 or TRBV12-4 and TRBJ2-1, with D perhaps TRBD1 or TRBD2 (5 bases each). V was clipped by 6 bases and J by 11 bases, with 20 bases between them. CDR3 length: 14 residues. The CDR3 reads CASSLGPSSLQQFF. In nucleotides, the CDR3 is TGTGCCAGCAGCCTGGGACCATCCTCATTACAGCAGTTCTTC.

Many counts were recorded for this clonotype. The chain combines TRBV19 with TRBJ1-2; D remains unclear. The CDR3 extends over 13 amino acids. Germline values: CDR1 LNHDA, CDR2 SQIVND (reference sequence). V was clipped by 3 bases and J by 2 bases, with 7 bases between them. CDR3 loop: CASSINGNYGYTF. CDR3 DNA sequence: TGTGCCAGTAGTATTAACGGGAACTATGGCTACACCTTC.

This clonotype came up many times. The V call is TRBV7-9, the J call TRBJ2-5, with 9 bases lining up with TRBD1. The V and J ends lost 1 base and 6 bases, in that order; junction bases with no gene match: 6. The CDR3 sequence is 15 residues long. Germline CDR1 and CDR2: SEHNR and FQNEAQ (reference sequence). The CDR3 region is CASSLEGTGYKTQYF. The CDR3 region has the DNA TGTGCCAGCAGCTTAGAGGGGACAGGGTACAAGACCCAGTACTTC.

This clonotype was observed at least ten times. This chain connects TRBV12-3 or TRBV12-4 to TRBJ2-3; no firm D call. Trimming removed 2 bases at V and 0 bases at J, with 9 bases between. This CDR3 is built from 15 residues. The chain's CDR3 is CASSLLAISTDTQYF. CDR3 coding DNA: TGTGCCAGCAGTTTACTGGCGATTAGCACAGATACGCAGTATTTT.

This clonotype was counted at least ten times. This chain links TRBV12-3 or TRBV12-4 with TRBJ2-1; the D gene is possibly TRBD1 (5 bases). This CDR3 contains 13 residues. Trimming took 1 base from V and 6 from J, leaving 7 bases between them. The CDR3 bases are TGTGCCAGCAGTTTAGGGGGCCCCAATGAGCAGTTCTTC. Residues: CASSLGGPNEQFF.

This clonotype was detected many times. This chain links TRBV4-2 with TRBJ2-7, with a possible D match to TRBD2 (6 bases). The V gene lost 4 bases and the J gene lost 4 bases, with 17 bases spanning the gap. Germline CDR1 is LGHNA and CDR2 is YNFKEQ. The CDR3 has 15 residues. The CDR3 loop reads CASSPPRGRPYEQYF. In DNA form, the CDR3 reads TGTGCCAGCAGCCCGCCGCGGGGCCGCCCATACGAGCAGTACTTC.

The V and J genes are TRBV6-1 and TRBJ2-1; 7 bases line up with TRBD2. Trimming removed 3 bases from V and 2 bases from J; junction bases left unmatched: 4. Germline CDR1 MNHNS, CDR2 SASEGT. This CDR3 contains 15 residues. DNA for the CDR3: TGTGCCAGCAGTGAGTACCGGGGGGCCTACAATGAGCAGTTCTTC. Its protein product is CASSEYRGAYNEQFF.

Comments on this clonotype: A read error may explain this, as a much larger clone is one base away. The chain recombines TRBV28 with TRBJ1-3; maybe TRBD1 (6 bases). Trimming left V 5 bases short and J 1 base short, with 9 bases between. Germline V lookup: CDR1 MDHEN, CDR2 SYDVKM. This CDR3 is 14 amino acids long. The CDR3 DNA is TGTGCCAGCAGTATACAGGGATCTGGAAACACCATATATTTT. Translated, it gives CASSIQGSGNTIYF.

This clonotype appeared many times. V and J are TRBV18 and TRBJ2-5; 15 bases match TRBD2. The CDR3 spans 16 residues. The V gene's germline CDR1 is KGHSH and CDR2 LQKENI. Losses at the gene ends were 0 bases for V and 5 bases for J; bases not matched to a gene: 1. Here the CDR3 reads CASSPPGTSGRETQYF. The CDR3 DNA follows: TGTGCCAGCTCACCACCCGGGACTAGCGGGAGGGAGACCCAGTACTTC.